These T cell receptor beta chains were read from a single sample in a study of blood T cell repertoires in COVID-19. The table came from immunoSEQ multiplex PCR; TCRdb's copy has only in-frame clones and leaves some out. The repertoire holds hundreds of thousands of clones, with roughly 79% as singletons. The specimen was peripheral blood. These receptors came from a woman aged 80 or over with acute or convalescent COVID-19. Each CDR3 is given without its conserved first and last residue. Fields, in order: J gene, V gene, CDR3 protein.

TRBJ1-6 | TRBV7-2 | ASSRGGAIRPLH
TRBJ1-2 | TRBV7-8 | ASSPVLLYGYT
TRBJ1-1 | TRBV28 | ASSSRVTEAF
TRBJ1-3 | TRBV13 | ASSTGPGQGGGNTIY
TRBJ1-1 | TRBV2 | ASRDRGRRDTEAF
TRBJ2-7 | TRBV19 | ASSPMGAGEIYEQY
TRBJ1-5 | TRBV20-1 | SASQGQGYNQPQH
TRBJ1-4 | TRBV9 | ASSVAGGNEKLF
TRBJ2-6 | TRBV6-4 | ASRDDRAGANVLT
TRBJ2-7 | TRBV27 | ASSRREGYEQY
TRBJ2-3 | TRBV2 | ASSRGSGADTQY
TRBJ1-1 | TRBV18 | ASSLSGNTEAF
TRBJ2-4 | TRBV28 | ASSLTQGDKNIQY
TRBJ2-3 | TRBV6-5 | ASSYGRGSDTQY
TRBJ2-1 | TRBV15 | ATSKTWGTSNDEQF
TRBJ1-2 | TRBV27 | ASSLNPGQGLVDGYT
TRBJ1-4 | TRBV2 | ASIGSGSVATNEKLF
TRBJ2-7 | TRBV15 | ATSRTDREPYEQY
TRBJ2-5 | TRBV15 | ATSRDGQGGETQY
TRBJ2-7 | TRBV28 | ASSATGGSRYEQY
TRBJ2-1 | TRBV4-3 | ASSQDVRDFPNEQF
TRBJ2-7 | TRBV11-2 | ASSFVLLRTGKAYEQY
TRBJ2-1 | TRBV9 | ASSAIGTIGNEQF
TRBJ2-3 | TRBV2 | ASSPSGVPTDTQY
TRBJ2-2 | TRBV7-3 | ASSFAGTNTGELF
TRBJ2-1 | TRBV12-5 | ASGLVLPASVEQF
TRBJ2-1 | TRBV6-5 | ASSRGIASYNEQF
TRBJ1-2 | TRBV18 | ASSPTQGDYGYT
TRBJ1-1 | TRBV3-1/TRBV3-2 | ASSQTRPRDRDTEAF
TRBJ2-7 | TRBV14 | ASSQDRREQY
TRBJ1-1 | TRBV15 | ATSSDRGRITEAF
TRBJ1-6 | TRBV5-1 | ASSLQGGNSPLH
TRBJ2-3 | TRBV5-4 | ASSLKLAGGSTDTQY